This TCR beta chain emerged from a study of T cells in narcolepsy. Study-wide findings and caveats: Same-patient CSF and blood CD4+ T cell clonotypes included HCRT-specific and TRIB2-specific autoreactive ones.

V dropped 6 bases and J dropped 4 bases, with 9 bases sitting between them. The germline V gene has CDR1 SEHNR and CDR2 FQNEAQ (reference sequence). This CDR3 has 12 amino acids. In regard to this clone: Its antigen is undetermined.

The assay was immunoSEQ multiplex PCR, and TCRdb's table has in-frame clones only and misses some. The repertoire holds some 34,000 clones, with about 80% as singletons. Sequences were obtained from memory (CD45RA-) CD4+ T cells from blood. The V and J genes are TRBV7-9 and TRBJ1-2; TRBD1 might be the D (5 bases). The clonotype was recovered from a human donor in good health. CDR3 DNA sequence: TGTGCCAGCAGTCAGACAGCCTATGGCTACACCTTC. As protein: CASSQTAYGYTF.